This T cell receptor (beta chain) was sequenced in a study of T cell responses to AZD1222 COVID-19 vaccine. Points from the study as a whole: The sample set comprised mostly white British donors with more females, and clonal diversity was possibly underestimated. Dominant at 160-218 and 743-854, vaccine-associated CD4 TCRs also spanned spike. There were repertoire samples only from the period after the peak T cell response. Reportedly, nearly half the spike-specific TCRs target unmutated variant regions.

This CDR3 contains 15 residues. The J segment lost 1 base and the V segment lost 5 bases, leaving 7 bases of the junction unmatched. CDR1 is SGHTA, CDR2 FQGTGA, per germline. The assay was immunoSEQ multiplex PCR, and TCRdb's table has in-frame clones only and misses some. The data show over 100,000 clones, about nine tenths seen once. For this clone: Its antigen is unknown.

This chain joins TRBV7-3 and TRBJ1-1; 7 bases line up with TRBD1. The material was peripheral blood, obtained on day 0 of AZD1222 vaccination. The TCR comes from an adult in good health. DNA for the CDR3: TGTGCCAGCAGCGAAGACAGGGTTGGGAACACTGAAGCTTTCTTT. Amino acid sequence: CASSEDRVGNTEAFF.